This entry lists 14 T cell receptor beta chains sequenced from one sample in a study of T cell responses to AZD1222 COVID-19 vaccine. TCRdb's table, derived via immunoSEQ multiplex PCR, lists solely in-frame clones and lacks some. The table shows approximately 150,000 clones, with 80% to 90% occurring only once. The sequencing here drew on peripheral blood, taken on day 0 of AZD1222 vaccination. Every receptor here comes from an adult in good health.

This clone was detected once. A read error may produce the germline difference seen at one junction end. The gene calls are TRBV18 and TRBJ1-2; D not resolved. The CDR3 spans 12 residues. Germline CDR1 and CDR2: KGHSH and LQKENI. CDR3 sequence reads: CASSPIEAEGVF. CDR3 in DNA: TGTGCCAGCTCACCGATCGAAGCGGAGGGTGTCTTC.

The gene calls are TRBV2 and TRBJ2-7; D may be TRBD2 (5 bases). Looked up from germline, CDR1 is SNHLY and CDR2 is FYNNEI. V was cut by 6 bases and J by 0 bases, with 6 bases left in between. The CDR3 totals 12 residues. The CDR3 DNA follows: TGTGCCAGCAGCGGGGACTCCTACGAGCAGTACTTC. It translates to CASSGDSYEQYF. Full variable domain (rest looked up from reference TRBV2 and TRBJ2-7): EPEVTQTPSHQVTQMGQEVILRCVPISNHLYFYWYRQILGQKVEFLVSFYNNEISEKSEIFDDQFSVERPDGSNFTLKIRSTKLEDSAMYFCASSGDSYEQYFGPGTRLTVT.

For the CDR3, the DNA is TGTGCCAGTAGTTTTAGTTCTAGCGGGAGTCGGGCAGGACCCTACGAGCAGTACTTC. Translation gives CASSFSSSGSRAGPYEQYF. The chain uses TRBV19 and TRBJ2-7, with TRBD2 matching over 10 bases. After removal of 5 bases from V and 2 bases from J, the junction contained 18 bases not matched to a gene. Germline-derived CDR1 and CDR2 are LNHDA and SQIVND (reference sequence). The length of the CDR3 is 19 residues.

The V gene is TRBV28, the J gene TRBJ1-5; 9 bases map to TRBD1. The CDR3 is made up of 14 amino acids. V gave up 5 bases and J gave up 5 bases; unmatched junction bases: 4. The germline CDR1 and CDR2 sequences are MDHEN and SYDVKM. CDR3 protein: CASSADRGDQPQHF. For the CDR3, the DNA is TGTGCCAGCAGTGCCGACAGGGGGGATCAGCCCCAGCATTTT.

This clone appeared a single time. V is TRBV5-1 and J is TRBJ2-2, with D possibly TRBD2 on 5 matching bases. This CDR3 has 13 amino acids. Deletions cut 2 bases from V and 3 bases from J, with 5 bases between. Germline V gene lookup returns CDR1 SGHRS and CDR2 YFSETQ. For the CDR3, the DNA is TGCGCCAGCAGCTTAGCGGACACCGGGGAGCTGTTTTTT. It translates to CASSLADTGELFF.

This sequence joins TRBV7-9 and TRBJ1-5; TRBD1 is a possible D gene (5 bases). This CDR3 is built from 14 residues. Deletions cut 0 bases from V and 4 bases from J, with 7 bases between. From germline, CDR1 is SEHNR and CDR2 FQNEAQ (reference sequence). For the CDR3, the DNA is TGTGCCAGCAGCTTAGCAGGGGCAAATCAGCCCCAGCATTTT. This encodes CASSLAGANQPQHF.

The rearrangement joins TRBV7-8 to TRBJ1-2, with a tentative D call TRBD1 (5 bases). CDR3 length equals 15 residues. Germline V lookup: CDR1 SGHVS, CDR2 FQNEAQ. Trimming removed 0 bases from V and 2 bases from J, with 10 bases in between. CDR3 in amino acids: CASSLAVTENYGYTF. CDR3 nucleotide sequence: TGTGCCAGCAGCTTAGCGGTGACAGAGAACTATGGCTACACCTTC.

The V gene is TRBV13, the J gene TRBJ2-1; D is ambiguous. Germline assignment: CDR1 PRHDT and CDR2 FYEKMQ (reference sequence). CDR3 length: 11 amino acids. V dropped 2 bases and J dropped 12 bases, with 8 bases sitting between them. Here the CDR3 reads CASSLLVGQFF. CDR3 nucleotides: TGTGCCAGCAGCTTACTAGTTGGGCAGTTCTTC.

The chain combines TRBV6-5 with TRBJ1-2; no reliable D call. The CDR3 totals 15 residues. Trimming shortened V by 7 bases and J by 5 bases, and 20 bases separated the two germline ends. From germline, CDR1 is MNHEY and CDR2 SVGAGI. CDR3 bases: TGTGCCAGCATTTCTACCGGGGAGAGGCAATATGGCTACACCTTC. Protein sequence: CASISTGERQYGYTF.

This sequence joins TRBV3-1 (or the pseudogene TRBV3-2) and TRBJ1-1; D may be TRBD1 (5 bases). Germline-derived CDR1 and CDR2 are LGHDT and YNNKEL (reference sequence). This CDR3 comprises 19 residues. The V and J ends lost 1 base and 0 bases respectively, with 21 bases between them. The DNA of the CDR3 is TGTGCCAGCAGCCAAGCCCCCCGACAGCTCATGCCCATGAACACTGAAGCTTTCTTT. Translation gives CASSQAPRQLMPMNTEAFF.

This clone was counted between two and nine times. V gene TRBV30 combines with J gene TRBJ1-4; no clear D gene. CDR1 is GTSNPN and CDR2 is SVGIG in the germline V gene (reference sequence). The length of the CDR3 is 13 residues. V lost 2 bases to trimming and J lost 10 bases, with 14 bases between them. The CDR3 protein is CAWSTGRALKLFF. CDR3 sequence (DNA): TGTGCCTGGAGTACGGGTCGGGCCTTAAAACTGTTTTTT.

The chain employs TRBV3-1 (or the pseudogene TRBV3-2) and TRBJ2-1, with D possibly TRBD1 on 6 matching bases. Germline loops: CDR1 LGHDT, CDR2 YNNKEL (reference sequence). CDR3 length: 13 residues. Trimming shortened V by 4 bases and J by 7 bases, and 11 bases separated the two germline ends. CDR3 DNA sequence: TGTGCCAGCAGCCGGGGGCTAGGGAATGAGCAGTTCTTC. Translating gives CASSRGLGNEQFF.

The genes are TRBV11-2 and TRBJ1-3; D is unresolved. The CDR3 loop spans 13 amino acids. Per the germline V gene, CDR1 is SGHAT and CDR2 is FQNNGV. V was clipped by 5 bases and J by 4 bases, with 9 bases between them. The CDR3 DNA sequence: TGTGCCAGCAGCACGGAGTGGGGAAACACCATATATTTT. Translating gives CASSTEWGNTIYF.

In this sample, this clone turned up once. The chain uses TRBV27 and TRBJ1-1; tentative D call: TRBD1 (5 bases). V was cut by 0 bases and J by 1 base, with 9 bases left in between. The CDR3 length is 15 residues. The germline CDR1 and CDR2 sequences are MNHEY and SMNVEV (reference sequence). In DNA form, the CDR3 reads TGTGCCAGCAGTTTATCGTACAGGTCGAACACTGAAGCTTTCTTT. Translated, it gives CASSLSYRSNTEAFF.